These 3 T cell receptor beta chains were sequenced from one sample in a study of blood T cell repertoires in COVID-19. Produced via immunoSEQ multiplex PCR; TCRdb's table is partial and in-frame only. The repertoire holds about 41,000 clones, with roughly 91% as singletons. The sequenced sample was peripheral blood. These receptors all come from a human donor in a cohort sampled during active COVID-19.

The chain joins TRBV23-1 to TRBJ1-1; 8 nucleotides agree with TRBD1. TRBV23-1 has ORF status, its function being uncertain. Trimming took 3 bases from V and 4 from J; bases not matched to a gene: 4. This CDR3 region has 14 residues. The chain's CDR3 is CASSQNTGGTEAFF. In nucleotides, the CDR3 is TGCGCCAGCAGTCAGAATACAGGGGGCACTGAAGCTTTCTTT.

This rearrangement joins TRBV14 to TRBJ1-1; a weak D match, TRBD1 (6 bases). V was shortened by 3 bases and J by 5 bases, with 25 bases between the two germline ends. Germline CDR1 is SGHDN and CDR2 is FVKESK. The CDR3 covers 18 residues. Written as DNA, the CDR3 is TGTGCCAGCAGCCATGATTCGACAGGTTGGGTTGTGGGAACTGAAGCTTTCTTT. It encodes CASSHDSTGWVVGTEAFF. The full variable domain, rest sourced from reference TRBV14 and TRBJ1-1, is EAGVTQFPSHSVIEKGQTVTLRCDPISGHDNLYWYRRVMGKEIKFLLHFVKESKQDESGMPNNRFLAERTGGTYSTLKVQPAELEDSGVYFCASSHDSTGWVVGTEAFFGQGTRLTVV.

The rearrangement joins TRBV2 to TRBJ2-2; perhaps TRBD2 as D (6 bases). Germline CDR1 SNHLY, CDR2 FYNNEI. The CDR3 extends over 15 amino acids. Trimming took off 4 bases at V and 7 bases at J, with 16 bases between the two ends. The CDR3: CASSVGLASGGELFF. CDR3 nucleotide sequence: TGTGCCAGCAGTGTGGGGCTAGCGTCGGGCGGGGAGCTGTTTTTT.